This T cell receptor beta chain was found in a study of tumor-infiltrating lymphocytes in primary liver carcinoma. Study-wide results and limits: Blood trailed tumors significantly in top-250-clone fraction (p = 0.039).

Starting material of around 490 ng total RNA yielded TCR beta cDNA via a constant-region primer. Amplification in three nested multiplex PCR rounds with slightly modified ARM-PCR gave rise to TCR beta libraries. A C-beta reverse primer was combined with TRBV1-TRBV30 forward primers in the first two PCR rounds, and each round had 10 cycles. TCRdb reanalysed the multiplex PCR reads using MiXCR and keeps one entry per CDR3 protein. The table shows hundreds of thousands of distinct CDR3 sequences, with 50% to 60% occurring only once. The V and J ends lost 7 bases and 1 base respectively, with 10 bases between them. The CDR3 length is 13 residues. Germline V CDR1 and CDR2: MNHEY, SVGAGI. Details on this clonotype: Its matching antigen is unknown.

Germline DNA was extracted alongside blood RNA, which was obtained from unsorted whole blood. This chain uses TRBV6-5 with TRBJ1-1; no clear D. The sequencing input was peripheral blood. The receptor was isolated from a woman in her thirties with primary liver carcinoma and hepatitis B virus infection. CDR3 bases: TGTGCCAGCACCGGAAGACAGAACACTGAAGCTTTCTTT. Protein sequence: CASTGRQNTEAFF.